These 22 T cell receptor beta chains share one sample of origin, sequenced in a study of T and B cells in COVID-19 patients (dated by TCRdb to the early 2020s). Instrument on record: Illumina MiSeq. TRB rearrangements were amplified by multiplex PCR with BIOMED2 TRB-A/B primer pools. The raw public reads went through TCRdb reprocessing: fastp at Q25, MiXCR clone calling, in-frame beta chains kept. CDR3 protein sequences are deduplicated, and each keeps its most common genes and DNA. The sample records several thousand distinct CDR3 sequences, about 28% of which are singletons. About 6.1% of the sample is held by the ten biggest clonotypes. TRB repertoires were amplified from 250-500 ng of genomic DNA extracted from blood. Sequencing input: blood. The source of these receptors is a human donor who had recovered from COVID-19.

By share, this clonotype ranks as medium-sized. Germline is not matched at one junction end, which may reflect a read error. J is TRBJ2-7 and V is TRBV15; D may be TRBD2 (6 bases). Germline CDR1 is LNHNV and CDR2 is YYDKDF (reference sequence). The CDR3 contains 14 residues. The CDR3 loop is CATSIGGQVPSHDF. The CDR3 DNA follows: TGTGCCACCAGCATCGGAGGGCAGGTCCCGTCCCACGACTTC. Variable domain in full (rest from reference TRBV15 and TRBJ2-7): DAMVIQNPRYQVTQFGKPVTLSCSQTLNHNVMYWYQQKSSQAPKLLFHYYDKDFNNEADTPDNFQSRRPNTSFCFLDIRSPGLGDTAMYLCATSIGGQVPSHDFGPGTRLTVT.

This clonotype is termed medium-sized. This chain links TRBV27 with TRBJ2-1; 8 bases match TRBD2. This CDR3 comprises 15 residues. The trim removed 2 bases at V and 5 bases at J, leaving 5 bases unmatched. The germline CDR1 and CDR2 sequences are MNHEY and SMNVEV (reference sequence). CDR3 loop: CASSLQSGGNNEQFF. DNA for the CDR3: TGTGCCAGCAGTTTACAAAGCGGGGGTAACAATGAGCAGTTCTTC.

CDR3 sequence: CASSSDREVNYGYTF. In DNA form, the CDR3 reads TGTGCCAGCAGCTCCGACAGGGAGGTAAACTATGGCTACACCTTC. V and J are TRBV7-2 and TRBJ1-2; 7 positions agree with TRBD1. With V trimmed by 4 bases and J by 2 bases, 7 bases remained unmatched. Germline CDR1 SGHTA, CDR2 FQGNSA. This CDR3 contains 15 residues. The full variable domain, rest sourced from reference TRBV7-2 and TRBJ1-2, is GAGVSQSPSNKVTEKGKDVELRCDPISGHTALYWYRQSLGQGLEFLIYFQGNSAPDKSGLPSDRFSAERTGGSVSTLTIQRTQQEDSAVYLCASSSDREVNYGYTFGSGTRLTVV.

The V call is TRBV6-2 or TRBV6-3, the J call TRBJ1-2; a possible D gene is TRBD1 (6 bases). Germline V CDR1 and CDR2: MNHEY, SVGEGT. V was pared by 4 bases and J by 8 bases, with 14 bases between. The CDR3 is 13 amino acids. The chain's CDR3 is CASSWGTRGGYTF. DNA of the CDR3: TGTGCCAGCAGTTGGGGGACCAGGGGCGGCTACACCTTC.

This clonotype rates as medium-sized. This chain links TRBV6-2 or TRBV6-3 with TRBJ2-5; no clear D. CDR1 and CDR2 (germline): MNHEY, SVGEGT. The CDR3 has 10 amino acids. Deletions cut 8 bases from V and 2 bases from J, with 3 bases between. In DNA, the CDR3 is TGTGCCAGCTCACAAGAGACCCAGTACTTC. The encoded protein is CASSQETQYF.

This clonotype has a single count. A much bigger clone sits one base away, suggesting this may be a read error. The chain couples TRBV27 to TRBJ2-7; D gene uncertain. The CDR3 has 11 amino acids. Trimming removed 4 bases from V and 3 bases from J, with 4 bases in between. Germline V gene data show CDR1 as MNHEY and CDR2 as SMNVEV (reference sequence). The DNA for the CDR3 is TGTGCCAGCAGTTACTTCTACGAGCAGTACGTC. Its translation is CASSYFYEQYV.

The V call is TRBV6-1, the J call TRBJ1-2; 7 bases map to TRBD1. The germline V gene encodes CDR1 MNHNS and CDR2 SASEGT. There are 15 residues in the CDR3. V lost 6 bases, J lost 5 bases, and 12 bases stayed unmatched. The CDR3 loop is CASSWDSSFAYGYTF. For the CDR3, the DNA is TGTGCCAGCAGCTGGGACAGCTCCTTCGCGTATGGCTACACCTTC.

Sample share makes this clonotype medium-sized (0.01 to 0.1%). This rearrangement joins TRBV6-1 to TRBJ2-2, with a tentative D call TRBD1 (5 bases). The germline V gene has CDR1 MNHNS and CDR2 SASEGT. Trimming pared 3 bases from V and 7 bases from J, leaving 12 bases between. This CDR3 region has 14 residues. CDR3: CASSEQGENGELFF. CDR3 nucleotides: TGTGCCAGCAGTGAGCAGGGTGAGAACGGGGAGCTGTTTTTT.

This clonotype is medium-sized. This chain uses TRBV15 with TRBJ2-2; perhaps TRBD2 as D (7 bases). V was cut by 7 bases and J by 6 bases, with 15 bases left in between. This CDR3 has 14 amino acids. CDR1 and CDR2 from the germline V gene are LNHNV and YYDKDF (reference sequence). The CDR3 here is CATTNGGASGELFF. The CDR3 region has the DNA TGTGCCACCACCAATGGGGGGGCCTCCGGGGAGCTGTTTTTT. The whole variable domain, remainder taken from reference TRBV15 and TRBJ2-2, is DAMVIQNPRYQVTQFGKPVTLSCSQTLNHNVMYWYQQKSSQAPKLLFHYYDKDFNNEADTPDNFQSRRPNTSFCFLDIRSPGLGDTAMYLCATTNGGASGELFFGEGSRLTVL.

The rearrangement uses TRBV20-1 and TRBJ1-1, with D perhaps matching TRBD1 (6 bases). The CDR3 has 14 amino acids. V shed 0 bases and J shed 3 bases, with 11 bases lying between them. CDR1 and CDR2 from the germline V gene are DFQATT and SNEGSKA (reference sequence). Written as DNA, the CDR3 is TGCAGTGCTAGAGAAGGGGGTAGGGACACTGAAGCTTTCTTT. Amino acid sequence: CSAREGGRDTEAFF.

V and J are TRBV6-4 and TRBJ1-2, with no clear D. This CDR3 region has 12 residues. Looked up from germline, CDR1 is MRHNA and CDR2 is SNTAGT. Deletions cut 7 bases from V and 8 bases from J, with 14 bases between. CDR3 region: CASTPPVGGYTF. The CDR3 nucleotides read TGTGCCAGCACCCCCCCTGTGGGGGGCTACACCTTC.

This clonotype is medium-sized (0.01 to 0.1%) by share. The chain combines TRBV5-4 with TRBJ2-1; 8 positions agree with TRBD1. The CDR3 has 15 residues. Germline loops: CDR1 SGHNT, CDR2 YYREEE (reference sequence). Trimming removed 4 bases from V and 3 bases from J; junction bases left unmatched: 6. Here the CDR3 reads CASSPTGDGYNEQFF. The CDR3 DNA sequence: TGTGCCAGCAGCCCGACAGGGGACGGCTACAATGAGCAGTTCTTC.

This rearrangement joins TRBV13 to TRBJ1-1, with 7 bases fitting TRBD1. The germline CDR1 and CDR2 sequences are PRHDT and FYEKMQ (reference sequence). This CDR3 is built from 15 residues. With V trimmed by 7 bases and J by 1 base, 9 bases remained unmatched. CDR3: CASTTLGGRNTEAFF. Here the CDR3 DNA reads TGTGCCAGCACCACCCTAGGGGGCAGGAACACTGAAGCTTTCTTT.

By proportion, this clonotype is medium-sized. The chain employs TRBV30 and TRBJ1-6; the D is unclear. The V end was cut by 5 bases, the J end by 4 bases, with 6 bases between. Germline CDR1 GTSNPN, CDR2 SVGIG (reference sequence). The CDR3 totals 12 residues. Written as DNA, the CDR3 is TGTGCCTGGGGGGAGTATAATTCACCCCTCCACTTT. Protein: CAWGEYNSPLHF.

This clonotype ranks as medium-sized. This rearrangement joins TRBV6-1 to TRBJ2-7, with D possibly being TRBD2 (5 bases). Deletions cut 5 bases from V and 1 base from J, with 18 bases between. CDR1 MNHNS and CDR2 SASEGT come from the germline V gene. The CDR3 is made up of 16 amino acids. CDR3: CASSPNSAVLSYEQYF. CDR3 nucleotide sequence: TGTGCCAGCAGTCCAAACTCAGCGGTACTTTCCTACGAGCAGTACTTC.

By sample share, this clonotype is medium-sized (0.01 to 0.1%). J is TRBJ2-3 and V is TRBV27; D not resolved. The CDR3 spans 11 residues. V was clipped by 6 bases and J by 6 bases, with 7 bases between them. The V gene's germline CDR1 is MNHEY and CDR2 SMNVEV (reference sequence). The CDR3 bases are TGTGCCAGCAGGACGGCCGATACGCAGTATTTT. As protein: CASRTADTQYF.

The rearrangement uses TRBV5-6 and TRBJ1-5; unclear D gene. V was shortened by 2 bases and J by 0 bases, with 15 bases between the two germline ends. Germline CDR1 reads SGHDT; CDR2 reads YYEEEE. The CDR3 covers 17 residues. CDR3 in DNA: TGTGCCAGCAGCTTAGCGCTTGGAGCGTATAGCAATCAGCCCCAGCATTTT. Residues: CASSLALGAYSNQPQHF.

This clonotype was counted a single time. V and J are TRBV28 and TRBJ2-7; 7 nucleotides align to TRBD1. The CDR3 has 14 residues. Germline trimming cut 2 bases from V and 0 bases from J; bases unmatched to any gene: 1. From germline, CDR1 is MDHEN and CDR2 SYDVKM. The CDR3 spells CASSLGDSSYEQYF. The CDR3 DNA reads TGTGCCAGCAGTTTAGGGGACAGCTCCTACGAGCAGTACTTC. The full variable domain, completed using reference TRBV28 and TRBJ2-7, is DVKVTQSSRYLVKRTGEKVFLECVQDMDHENMFWYRQDPGLGLRLIYFSYDVKMKEKGDIPEGYSVSREKKERFSLILESASTNQTSMYLCASSLGDSSYEQYFGPGTRLTVT.

This clonotype occurred a few times. This chain connects TRBV7-2 to TRBJ2-2; 11 bases align to TRBD2. This CDR3 has 17 amino acids. Losses at the gene ends were 4 bases for V and 4 bases for J; bases not matched to a gene: 8. CDR1 is SGHTA, CDR2 FQGNSA, per germline. CDR3 bases: TGTGCCAGCAGCTATACCCTAGCGGGGGGCGGCACCGGGGAGCTGTTTTTT. This gives the protein CASSYTLAGGGTGELFF.

The rearrangement links TRBV6-1 to TRBJ2-3; 7 bases line up with TRBD2. Germline-derived CDR1 and CDR2 are MNHNS and SASEGT. This CDR3 spans 16 amino acids. With V trimmed by 0 bases and J by 3 bases, 6 bases remained unmatched. The DNA of the CDR3 is TGTGCCAGCAGTGAAGCGGGGGGGGGGGTGACAGATACGCAGTATTTT. Residues: CASSEAGGGVTDTQYF.

The J gene is TRBJ1-2, the V gene TRBV19; D possibly corresponds to TRBD1 (5 bases). Trimming removed 2 bases at V and 6 bases at J, with 16 bases between. This CDR3 comprises 15 residues. Germline loops: CDR1 LNHDA, CDR2 SQIVND (reference sequence). The CDR3 region has the DNA TGTGCCAGTAGTATATTAATCCGGGACGTTGATGGCTACACCTTC. Translated, it gives CASSILIRDVDGYTF. Using reference TRBV19 and TRBJ1-2 for the parts outside the CDR3, the full variable domain is DGGITQSPKYLFRKEGQNVTLSCEQNLNHDAMYWYRQDPGQGLRLIYYSQIVNDFQKGDIAEGYSVSREKKESFPLTVTSAQKNPTAFYLCASSILIRDVDGYTFGSGTRLTVV.

This clonotype was recorded many times. J is TRBJ1-5 and V is TRBV19; 8 bases fit TRBD1. J gave up 0 bases and V 5 bases, and 9 bases lay outside the gene matches. Germline lookup yields CDR1 LNHDA and CDR2 SQIVND (reference sequence). The CDR3 loop spans 17 amino acids. In nucleotides, the CDR3 is TGTGCCAGTAGTGGGACAGGCCCCTTCTATAGCAATCAGCCCCAGCATTTT. Encoded protein: CASSGTGPFYSNQPQHF.